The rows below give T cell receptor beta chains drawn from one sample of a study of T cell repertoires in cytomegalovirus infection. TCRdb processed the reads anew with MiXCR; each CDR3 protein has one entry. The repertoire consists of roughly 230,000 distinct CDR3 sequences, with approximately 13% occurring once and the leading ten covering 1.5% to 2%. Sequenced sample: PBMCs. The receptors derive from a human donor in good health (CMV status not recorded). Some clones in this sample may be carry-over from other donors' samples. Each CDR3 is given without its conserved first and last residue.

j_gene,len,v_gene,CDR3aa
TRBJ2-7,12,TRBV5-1,ASSLGDGGPEQY
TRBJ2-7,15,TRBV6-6,ASSYPGLAGVSGEQY
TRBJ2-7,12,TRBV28,ASNIAGGGDEQY
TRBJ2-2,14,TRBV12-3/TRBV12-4,ASSRTSGSFSGELF
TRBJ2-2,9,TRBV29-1,SVERGGELF
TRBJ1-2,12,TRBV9,ASSVGVESYGYT
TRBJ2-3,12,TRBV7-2,ASSRTSGADTQY
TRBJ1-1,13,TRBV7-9,AGRPTGLMNTEAF
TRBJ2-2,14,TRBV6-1,ASSTKAGANTGELF
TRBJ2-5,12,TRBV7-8,ASTLGTGRETQY
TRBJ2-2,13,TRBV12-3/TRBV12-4,ASSGTSGGVGELF
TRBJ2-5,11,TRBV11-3,ASSSGGGKTQY
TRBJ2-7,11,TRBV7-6,ASSLAWADEQY
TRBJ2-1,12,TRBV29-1,SVGTSGSSNEQF
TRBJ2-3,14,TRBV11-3,ASSSRGPGNTDTQY
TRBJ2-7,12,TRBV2,ASGTSVPSYEQY
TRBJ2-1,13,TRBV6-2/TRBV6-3,ASTPGGLPYNEQF
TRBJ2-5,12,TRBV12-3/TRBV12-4,ASSSPPGEETQY
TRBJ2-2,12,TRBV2,ASTGTREPGELF
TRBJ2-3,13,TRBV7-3,ASSSGTAFTDTQY
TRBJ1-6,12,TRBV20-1,SASGRGFNSPLH
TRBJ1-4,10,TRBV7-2,ASSRVGEKLF